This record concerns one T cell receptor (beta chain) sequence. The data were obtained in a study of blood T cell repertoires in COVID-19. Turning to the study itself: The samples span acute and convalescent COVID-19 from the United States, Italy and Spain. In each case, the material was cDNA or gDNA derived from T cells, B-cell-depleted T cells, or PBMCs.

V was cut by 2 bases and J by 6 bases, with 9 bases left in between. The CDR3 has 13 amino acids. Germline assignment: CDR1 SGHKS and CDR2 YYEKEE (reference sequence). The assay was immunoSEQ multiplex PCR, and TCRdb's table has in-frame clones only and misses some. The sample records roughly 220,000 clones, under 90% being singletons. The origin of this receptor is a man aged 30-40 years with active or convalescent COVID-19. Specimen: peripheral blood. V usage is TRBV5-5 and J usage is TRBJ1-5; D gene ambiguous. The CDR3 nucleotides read TGTGCCAGCAGCTTCACGTTAGCTCAGCCCCAGCATTTT. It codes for CASSFTLAQPQHF.